These T cell receptor beta chains were read from a single sample in a study of T-cell reconstitution after alpha-beta-depleted transplantation in children. TCRdb itself ran the PCR reads through MiXCR, one entry per CDR3 protein. The sample carries 350,000 to 400,000 distinct CDR3 sequences, about a fifth recorded once. Source: PBMCs from the stem cell graft donor, taken from the stem cell graft. The source is a human donor who donated a stem cell graft to a child with acute myeloid leukemia. CDR3s include the opening cysteine and the closing phenylalanine or tryptophan. The D gene is left open where the match is weak. Expanded clones are given a class, and other clones once, few, many or no size at all.

size: -
J: TRBJ2-2
D: -
V: TRBV29-1
CDR3: CSVEGATGTGELFF
DNA: TGCAGCGTTGAGGGGGCGACGGGCACCGGGGAGCTGTTTTTT

size: few
J: TRBJ2-7
D: TRBD2
V: TRBV9
CDR3: CASSVETGGRLSEQYF
DNA: TGTGCCAGCAGCGTAGAAACCGGCGGGAGATTGAGCGAGCAGTACTTC

size: few
J: TRBJ2-2
D: -
V: TRBV11-2
CDR3: CASSQRGVRFPRLTGELFF
DNA: TGTGCCAGCAGCCAAAGGGGGGTACGGTTCCCCCGACTCACCGGGGAGCTGTTTTTT

size: once
J: TRBJ2-3
D: -
V: TRBV7-3
CDR3: CASSLTGGLSTDTQYF
DNA: TGTGCCAGCAGCTTAACTGGCGGACTGAGCACAGATACGCAGTATTTT

size: -
J: TRBJ2-2
D: TRBD2
V: TRBV25-1
CDR3: CASSGIGGSSTGELFF
DNA: TGTGCCAGCAGTGGCATCGGCGGGAGCTCCACCGGGGAGCTGTTTTTT

size: few
J: TRBJ2-5
D: TRBD1
V: TRBV25-1
CDR3: CASSPRQGATQETQYF
DNA: TGTGCCAGCAGTCCCAGACAGGGGGCGACCCAAGAGACCCAGTACTTC

size: -
J: TRBJ1-5
D: TRBD1
V: TRBV23-1
CDR3: CASSQPGQEKNQPQHF
DNA: TGCGCCAGCAGTCAGCCTGGACAGGAGAAGAATCAGCCCCAGCATTTT

size: -
J: TRBJ2-3
D: TRBD1
V: TRBV20-1
CDR3: CSANPTGDTDTQYF
DNA: TGCAGTGCTAATCCGACAGGGGACACAGATACGCAGTATTTT

size: many
J: TRBJ2-2
D: TRBD2
V: TRBV3-1
CDR3: CASSPWRESDGELFF
DNA: TGTGCCAGCAGCCCCTGGCGGGAGTCCGACGGGGAGCTGTTTTTT

size: few
J: TRBJ2-2
D: TRBD2
V: TRBV20-1
CDR3: CSARGGGRSGTGELFF
DNA: TGCAGTGCTAGAGGGGGCGGGAGGAGTGGCACCGGGGAGCTGTTTTTT

size: few
J: TRBJ2-1
D: TRBD2
V: TRBV20-1
CDR3: CSARGLAGPIQLAEQFF
DNA: TGCAGTGCTAGGGGACTAGCGGGACCCATTCAGCTCGCTGAGCAGTTCTTC

size: few
J: TRBJ1-1
D: -
V: TRBV2
CDR3: CASSEAVGSDEAFF
DNA: TGTGCCAGCAGTGAGGCGGTGGGATCCGATGAAGCTTTCTTT

size: -
J: TRBJ2-2
D: -
V: TRBV7-9
CDR3: CASSLEFSNTGELFF
DNA: TGTGCCAGCAGCTTAGAGTTCTCGAACACCGGGGAGCTGTTTTTT

size: many
J: TRBJ2-7
D: TRBD2
V: TRBV20-1
CDR3: CSALPSGSLGEQYF
DNA: TGCAGTGCTCTCCCTAGCGGGAGTCTGGGCGAGCAGTACTTC

size: few
J: TRBJ2-3
D: -
V: TRBV20-1
CDR3: CSARDLRGPKDTQYF
DNA: TGCAGTGCTAGAGACCTCCGGGGACCTAAGGATACGCAGTATTTT

size: many
J: TRBJ2-3
D: -
V: TRBV12-3/TRBV12-4
CDR3: CASSLSGTTDTQYF
DNA: TGTGCCAGCAGTTTATCGGGAACTACAGATACGCAGTATTTT

size: few
J: TRBJ2-1
D: TRBD1
V: TRBV4-2
CDR3: CASSQEQGAQYEQFF
DNA: TGTGCCAGCAGCCAAGAACAGGGGGCTCAGTATGAGCAGTTCTTC

size: -
J: TRBJ2-5
D: -
V: TRBV6-2/TRBV6-3
CDR3: CASSYRKFGQETQYF
DNA: TGTGCCAGCAGTTACAGGAAATTCGGCCAAGAGACCCAGTACTTC

size: few
J: TRBJ2-7
D: -
V: TRBV6-1
CDR3: CAREIWTAYEQYF
DNA: TGTGCCAGGGAAATATGGACAGCCTACGAGCAGTACTTC

size: -
J: TRBJ2-5
D: TRBD1
V: TRBV10-3
CDR3: CAISESRQGKETQYF
DNA: TGTGCCATCAGTGAGTCCCGACAGGGTAAAGAGACCCAGTACTTC

size: many
J: TRBJ2-5
D: -
V: TRBV12-3/TRBV12-4
CDR3: CASSSAPDLKETQYF
DNA: TGTGCCAGCAGTTCCGCACCAGACCTTAAAGAGACCCAGTACTTC

size: many
J: TRBJ1-4
D: -
V: TRBV20-1
CDR3: CSARHGYNEKLFF
DNA: TGCAGTGCTAGACACGGATATAATGAAAAACTGTTTTTT

size: many
J: TRBJ1-2
D: -
V: TRBV20-1
CDR3: CSARQGVANYGYTF
DNA: TGCAGTGCTAGACAGGGAGTAGCTAACTATGGCTACACCTTC

size: -
J: TRBJ2-2
D: -
V: TRBV6-2/TRBV6-3
CDR3: CASRRLPKNTGELFF
DNA: TGTGCCAGCAGACGACTACCTAAGAACACCGGGGAGCTGTTTTTT

size: many
J: TRBJ1-5
D: TRBD1
V: TRBV20-1
CDR3: CSAQGGQGVQPQHF
DNA: TGCAGTGCTCAGGGGGGGCAGGGAGTTCAGCCCCAGCATTTT

size: -
J: TRBJ1-1
D: -
V: TRBV10-3
CDR3: CAISSLLGTEAFF
DNA: TGTGCCATCTCGTCCCTTCTCGGGACTGAAGCTTTCTTT

size: -
J: TRBJ2-1
D: TRBD1
V: TRBV7-8
CDR3: CASSFRGTGLGNEQFF
DNA: TGTGCCAGCAGCTTTCGTGGGACAGGGCTAGGGAATGAGCAGTTCTTC

size: -
J: TRBJ2-7
D: -
V: TRBV11-3
CDR3: CASSSRDPRPNYEQYF
DNA: TGTGCCAGCAGCTCCCGGGACCCCAGGCCCAACTACGAGCAGTACTTC